Listed below are T cell receptor beta chains from one sample, sequenced in a study of blood T cell repertoires in COVID-19. Sequencing used immunoSEQ multiplex PCR; TCRdb keeps in-frame clones, though not all of them. The table has more than 35,000 clones, roughly 90% seen once; the top ten hold about an eighth. The sample consisted of peripheral blood. These receptor sequences come from a man in his 60s with active COVID-19. The conserved cysteine and the conserved F or W are not part of the CDR3 here. D genes are given only for firm matches.

-,TRBJ2-7,TRBV9,ASSAMTGTGSSYEQY
-,TRBJ2-1,TRBV6-1,ASSEAATGVLF
-,TRBJ2-7,TRBV30,AWSRGNNEQY
-,TRBJ1-1,TRBV18,ASSPGGRQGTEAF
-,TRBJ2-3,TRBV24-1,ATTTEASDTQY
-,TRBJ2-7,TRBV5-1,ASSLAEQRDEQY
-,TRBJ2-4,TRBV7-3,ASSLSGRSENIQY
-,TRBJ1-6,TRBV5-6,ASSLGPGQSPLH
TRBD2,TRBJ2-3,TRBV7-2,ASSRAGVKDTQY
-,TRBJ2-5,TRBV7-2,ASSRQRAPERETQY
-,TRBJ2-5,TRBV4-2,ASSQSAGALVAQY
TRBD2,TRBJ2-3,TRBV7-9,ASSPIAGVVDTQY
TRBD1,TRBJ1-5,TRBV20-1,SASTGDRGNQPQH
-,TRBJ2-1,TRBV28,ATTQGMNEQF
TRBD1,TRBJ1-5,TRBV28,ASSSRDRAYQPQH
-,TRBJ1-6,TRBV5-6,ASSFTKGQGYSPLH
TRBD1,TRBJ1-1,TRBV9,ASSVQGGDTEAF
-,TRBJ2-7,TRBV4-2,ASSQAAGYEQY
-,TRBJ2-1,TRBV7-2,ASSNYIGSYNEQF
-,TRBJ1-2,TRBV4-3,ASSQGARYGYT
TRBD2,TRBJ2-7,TRBV5-1,ASSQSGTSAYEQY
TRBD1,TRBJ1-1,TRBV6-5,ASRPGGQGASEAF
-,TRBJ2-1,TRBV10-3,AIRVASESTDEQF
-,TRBJ2-7,TRBV2,ASSAYSGSYEQY
TRBD1,TRBJ1-1,TRBV5-4,ASSFGAQGAMNTEAF